This entry lists 16 T cell receptor beta chains sequenced from one sample in a study of control samples from healthy donors and cancer patients. Libraries were prepared by immunoSEQ multiplex PCR; TCRdb keeps only in-frame clonotypes and omits some of them. The table records approximately 86,000 clones, about nine tenths of them present only once. Sequenced sample: blood. Receptor source: a man between 25 and 39 years old in good health.

The V gene is TRBV6-5, the J gene TRBJ1-6; D gene unclear. The V and J ends lost 7 bases and 1 base respectively, with 11 bases between them. The CDR3 has 15 amino acids. Per germline, CDR1 MNHEY and CDR2 SVGAGI. The CDR3 bases are TGTGCCAGCATTAACCAGGCATCCTATAATTCACCCCTCCACTTT. Translation gives CASINQASYNSPLHF.

The V gene is TRBV6-5, the J gene TRBJ1-2; a possible D gene is TRBD1 (5 bases). Looked up from germline, CDR1 is MNHEY and CDR2 is SVGAGI. V was cut by 6 bases and J by 1 base, with 6 bases left in between. The CDR3 extends over 12 amino acids. The CDR3 protein is CASSRVNYGYTF. The CDR3, as DNA: TGTGCCAGCAGCAGGGTTAACTATGGCTACACCTTC.

The chain uses TRBV5-1 and TRBJ1-6; D perhaps matches TRBD1 (6 bases). This CDR3 has 16 amino acids. Germline CDR1 reads SGHRS; CDR2 reads YFSETQ. V was clipped by 0 bases and J by 6 bases, with 13 bases between them. The CDR3 DNA is TGCGCCAGCAGCTTGGGAGGACAGAGGGGTAATTCACCCCTCCACTTT. As protein: CASSLGGQRGNSPLHF. Together with reference TRBV5-1 and TRBJ1-6, the CDR3 gives the full variable domain: KAGVTQTPRYLIKTRGQQVTLSCSPISGHRSVSWYQQTPGQGLQFLFEYFSETQRNKGNFPGRFSGRQFSNSRSEMNVSTLELGDSALYLCASSLGGQRGNSPLHFGNGTRLTVT.

The V gene is TRBV25-1, the J gene TRBJ1-2; D perhaps matches TRBD1 (5 bases). Germline V gene sequence: CDR1 MGHDK, CDR2 SYGVNS. Trimming removed 5 bases at V and 7 bases at J, with 17 bases between. CDR3 length equals 14 residues. The CDR3 region has the DNA TGTGCCAGCAGTAATCCCGGGGCCTTAGCTGGCTACACCTTC. As protein: CASSNPGALAGYTF.

Only one count was recorded for this clone. The chain links TRBV19 to TRBJ2-5; 8 bases fit TRBD1. Trimming cost V 5 bases and J 0 bases; bases outside gene matches: 8. Germline V gene lookup returns CDR1 LNHDA and CDR2 SQIVND (reference sequence). The CDR3 loop spans 16 amino acids. This CDR3 is CASSVGTGPYQETQYF. For the CDR3, the DNA is TGTGCCAGTAGTGTGGGGACAGGCCCGTACCAAGAGACCCAGTACTTC.

CDR3 sequence: CASSRESLSAGNTIYF. CDR3 DNA sequence: TGTGCCAGTAGTAGAGAGTCCCTGAGCGCTGGAAACACCATATATTTT. This chain uses TRBV19 with TRBJ1-3; unclear D gene. The ends were cut back, 4 bases at V and 2 bases at J, with 15 bases in the middle. The CDR3 has 16 residues. CDR1 and CDR2 (germline): LNHDA, SQIVND (reference sequence). Combining the CDR3 with reference TRBV19 and TRBJ1-3 gives the whole variable domain DGGITQSPKYLFRKEGQNVTLSCEQNLNHDAMYWYRQDPGQGLRLIYYSQIVNDFQKGDIAEGYSVSREKKESFPLTVTSAQKNPTAFYLCASSRESLSAGNTIYFGEGSWLTVV.

The chain combines TRBV5-5 with TRBJ1-2, with 8 positions matching TRBD1. V shed 4 bases and J 8 bases; nucleotides not matched to a gene: 13. The CDR3 sequence is 15 residues long. Germline V gene sequence: CDR1 SGHKS, CDR2 YYEKEE (reference sequence). CDR3 protein: CASSLADRDVGGYTF. In DNA form, the CDR3 reads TGTGCCAGCAGCCTGGCGGACAGGGACGTAGGCGGCTACACCTTC.

The J gene is TRBJ1-4, the V gene TRBV4-1; D remains ambiguous. Deletions cut 1 base from V and 6 bases from J, with 15 bases between. The germline V gene has CDR1 MGHRA and CDR2 YSYEKL. The CDR3 is 16 residues long. In DNA form, the CDR3 reads TGCGCCAGCAGCCAAGGATCGGGAGCCCAAGATGAAAAACTGTTTTTT. Its protein is CASSQGSGAQDEKLFF.

The chain links TRBV12-3 or TRBV12-4 to TRBJ1-2; 7 bases are a match to TRBD1. CDR3 length: 12 amino acids. With 5 bases clipped from V and 8 bases from J, the junction kept 5 bases outside the gene matches. CDR3 nucleotides: TGTGCCAGCAGTCTGCAGGGACAGGGCTACACCTTC. Protein: CASSLQGQGYTF.

The V call is TRBV7-9, the J call TRBJ2-2; no definite D call. Trimming cost V 3 bases and J 4 bases, with 12 bases left between them. Germline CDR1 reads SEHNR; CDR2 reads FQNEAQ (reference sequence). The CDR3 is made up of 15 amino acids. The CDR3 DNA reads TGTGCCAGCAGCTTGGTTCAGGATCCCACCGGGGAGCTGTTTTTT. The encoded protein is CASSLVQDPTGELFF.

Remarks on this clone: Other nucleotide sequences from this sample produce the same CDR3. V is TRBV19 and J is TRBJ1-5; TRBD1 matches 9 bases. CDR3 size: 14 residues. J gave up 4 bases and V 6 bases, and 4 bases lay outside the gene matches. Germline V gene data show CDR1 as LNHDA and CDR2 as SQIVND (reference sequence). The CDR3 sequence is CASSPTGGNQPQHF. The CDR3 coding sequence is TGTGCCAGTAGCCCGACAGGGGGGAATCAGCCCCAGCATTTT.

This clone showed up just once. The rearrangement links TRBV27 to TRBJ2-1; TRBD2 agrees at 9 bases. This CDR3 is built from 16 residues. Unmatched junction bases numbered 9, after V lost 3 bases and J lost 6 bases. Looked up from germline, CDR1 is MNHEY and CDR2 is SMNVEV (reference sequence). For the CDR3, the DNA is TGTGCCAGCAGTTTGGGGCGGGGGGGCCTAACCAATGAGCAGTTCTTC. Encoded protein: CASSLGRGGLTNEQFF.

This chain connects TRBV7-9 to TRBJ2-7; TRBD1 agrees at 8 bases. The CDR3 spans 18 residues. Germline V gene data show CDR1 as SEHNR and CDR2 as FQNEAQ (reference sequence). Germline trimming cut 4 bases from V and 3 bases from J; bases unmatched to any gene: 17. The CDR3 nucleotides read TGTGCCAGCAGCTCGACAGACAGGGGAGTGTTTTTGGGCTACGAGCAGTACTTC. It codes for CASSSTDRGVFLGYEQYF.

CDR3 nucleotide sequence: TGTGCCTGGGGACAGGGGGCCCACGAGCAGTACTTC. Translating gives CAWGQGAHEQYF. The chain joins TRBV30 to TRBJ2-7, with 11 positions matching TRBD1. The V segment lost 5 bases and the J segment 5 bases; nucleotides outside the gene matches: 2. Germline CDR1 and CDR2: GTSNPN and SVGIG (reference sequence). The CDR3 is made up of 12 amino acids. Full variable domain (missing parts from reference TRBV30 and TRBJ2-7): SQTIHQWPATLVQPVGSPLSLECTVEGTSNPNLYWYRQAAGRGLQLLFYSVGIGQISSEVPQNLSASRPQDRQFILSSKKLLLSDSGFYLCAWGQGAHEQYFGPGTRLTVT.

The chain combines TRBV14 with TRBJ2-5, with 8 bases lining up with TRBD2. CDR1 and CDR2 from the germline V gene are SGHDN and FVKESK. Trimming cost V 2 bases and J 5 bases; bases outside gene matches: 13. The CDR3 loop spans 17 amino acids. The CDR3 DNA reads TGTGCCAGCAGCCAACTGAACGGGGGGGGCCTCGATGAGACCCAGTACTTC. Encoded protein: CASSQLNGGGLDETQYF.

This chain connects TRBV11-2 to TRBJ2-4; the match to TRBD2 covers 11 bases. J lost 1 base, V lost 5 bases, and 1 base had no gene match. Germline V gene sequence: CDR1 SGHAT, CDR2 FQNNGV. The CDR3 covers 15 residues. The DNA of the CDR3 is TGTGCCAGCAGCCCTAGCGGGGGGGCCAAAAACATTCAGTACTTC. Its protein product is CASSPSGGAKNIQYF.